This T cell receptor (beta chain) was recovered during a study of cytotoxic CD8 clonotypes in ibrutinib-treated CLL. The wider study: Response sampling took place at median approximately 11 months of treatment, range 6 to 36. General study findings and limits: Treatment left the uncommon public clonotypes either contracted or stable in frequency.

A 1 in 200,000 to 1 in 1 million T cell depth was the sequencing target. Here immunoSEQ multiplex PCR was the method, and the copy in TCRdb shows in-frame clones only, minus some. Of a few hundred thousand clones listed, about 77% are singletons. Turning to this clone: Its cognate antigen is unknown.

This CDR3 contains 15 residues. J gave up 9 bases and V 3 bases, and 9 bases lay outside the gene matches. CDR1 LGHNA and CDR2 YSLEER come from the germline V gene. The clonotype was recovered from a human donor with chronic lymphocytic leukemia. This specimen was PBMCs, taken before ibrutinib treatment. This chain connects TRBV4-3 to TRBJ1-2; the match to TRBD1 covers 11 bases. The CDR3 DNA is TGCGCCAGCAGCCAGGGGAGGACAGGGGGCTTTCGCTACACCTTC. As protein: CASSQGRTGGFRYTF.